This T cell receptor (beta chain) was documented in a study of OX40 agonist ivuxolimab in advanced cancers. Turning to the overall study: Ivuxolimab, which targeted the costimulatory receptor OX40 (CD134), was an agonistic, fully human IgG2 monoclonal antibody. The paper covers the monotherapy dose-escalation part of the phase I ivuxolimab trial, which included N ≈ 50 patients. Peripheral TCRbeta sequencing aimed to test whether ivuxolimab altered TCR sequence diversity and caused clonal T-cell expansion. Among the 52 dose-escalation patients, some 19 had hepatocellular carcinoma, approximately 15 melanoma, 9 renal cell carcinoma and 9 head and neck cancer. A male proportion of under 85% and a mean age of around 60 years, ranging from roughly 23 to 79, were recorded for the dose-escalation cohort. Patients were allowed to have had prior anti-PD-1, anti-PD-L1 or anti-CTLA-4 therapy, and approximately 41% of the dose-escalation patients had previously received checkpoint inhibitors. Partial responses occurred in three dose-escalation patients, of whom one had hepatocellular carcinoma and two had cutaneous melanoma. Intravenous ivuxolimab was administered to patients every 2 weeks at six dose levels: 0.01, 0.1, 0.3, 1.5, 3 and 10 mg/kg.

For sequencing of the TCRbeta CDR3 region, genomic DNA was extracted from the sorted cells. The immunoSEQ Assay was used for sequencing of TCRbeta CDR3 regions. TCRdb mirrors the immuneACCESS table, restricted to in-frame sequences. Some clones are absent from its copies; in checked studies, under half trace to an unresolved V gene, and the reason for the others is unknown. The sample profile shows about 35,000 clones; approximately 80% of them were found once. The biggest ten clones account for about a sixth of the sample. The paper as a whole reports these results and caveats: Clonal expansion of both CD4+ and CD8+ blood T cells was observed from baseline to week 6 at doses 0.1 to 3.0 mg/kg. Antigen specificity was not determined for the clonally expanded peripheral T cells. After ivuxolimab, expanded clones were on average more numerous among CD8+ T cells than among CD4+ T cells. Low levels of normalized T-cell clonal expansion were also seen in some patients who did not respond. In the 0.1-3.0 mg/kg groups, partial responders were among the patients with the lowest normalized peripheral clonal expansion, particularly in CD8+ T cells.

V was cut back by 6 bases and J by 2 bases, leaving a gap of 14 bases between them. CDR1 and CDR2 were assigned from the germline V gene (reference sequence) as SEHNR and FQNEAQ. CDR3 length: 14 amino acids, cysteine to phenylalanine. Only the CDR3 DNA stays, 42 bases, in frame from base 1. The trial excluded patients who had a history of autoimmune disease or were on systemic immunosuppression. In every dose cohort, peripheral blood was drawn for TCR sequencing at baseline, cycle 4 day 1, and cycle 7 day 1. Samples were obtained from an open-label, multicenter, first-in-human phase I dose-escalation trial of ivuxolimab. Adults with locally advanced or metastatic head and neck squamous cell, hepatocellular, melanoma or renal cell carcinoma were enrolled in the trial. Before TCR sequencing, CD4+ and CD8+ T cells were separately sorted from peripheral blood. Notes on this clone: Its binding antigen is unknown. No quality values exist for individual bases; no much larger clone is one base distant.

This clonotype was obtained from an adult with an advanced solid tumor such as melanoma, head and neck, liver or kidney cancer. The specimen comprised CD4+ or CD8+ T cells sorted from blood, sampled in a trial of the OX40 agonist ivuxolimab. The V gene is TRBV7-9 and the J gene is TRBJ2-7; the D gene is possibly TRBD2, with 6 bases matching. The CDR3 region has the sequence CASRSGTWPYEQYF. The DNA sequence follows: TGTGCCAGCAGGTCCGGGACTTGGCCCTACGAGCAGTACTTC.